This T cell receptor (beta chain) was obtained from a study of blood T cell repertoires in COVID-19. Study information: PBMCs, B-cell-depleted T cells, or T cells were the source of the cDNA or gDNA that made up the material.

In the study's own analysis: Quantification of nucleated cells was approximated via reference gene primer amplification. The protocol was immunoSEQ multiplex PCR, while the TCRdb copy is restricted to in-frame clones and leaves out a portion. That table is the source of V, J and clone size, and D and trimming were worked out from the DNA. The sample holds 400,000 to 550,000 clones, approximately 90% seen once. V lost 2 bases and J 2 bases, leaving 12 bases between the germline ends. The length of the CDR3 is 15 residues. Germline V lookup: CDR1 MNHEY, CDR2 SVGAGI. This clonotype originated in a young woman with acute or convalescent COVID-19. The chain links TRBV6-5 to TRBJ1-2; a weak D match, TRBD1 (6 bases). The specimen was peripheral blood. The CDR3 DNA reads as TGTGCCAGCAGTTACGGTGGGACACTCAACTATGGCTACACCTTC. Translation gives CASSYGGTLNYGYTF.